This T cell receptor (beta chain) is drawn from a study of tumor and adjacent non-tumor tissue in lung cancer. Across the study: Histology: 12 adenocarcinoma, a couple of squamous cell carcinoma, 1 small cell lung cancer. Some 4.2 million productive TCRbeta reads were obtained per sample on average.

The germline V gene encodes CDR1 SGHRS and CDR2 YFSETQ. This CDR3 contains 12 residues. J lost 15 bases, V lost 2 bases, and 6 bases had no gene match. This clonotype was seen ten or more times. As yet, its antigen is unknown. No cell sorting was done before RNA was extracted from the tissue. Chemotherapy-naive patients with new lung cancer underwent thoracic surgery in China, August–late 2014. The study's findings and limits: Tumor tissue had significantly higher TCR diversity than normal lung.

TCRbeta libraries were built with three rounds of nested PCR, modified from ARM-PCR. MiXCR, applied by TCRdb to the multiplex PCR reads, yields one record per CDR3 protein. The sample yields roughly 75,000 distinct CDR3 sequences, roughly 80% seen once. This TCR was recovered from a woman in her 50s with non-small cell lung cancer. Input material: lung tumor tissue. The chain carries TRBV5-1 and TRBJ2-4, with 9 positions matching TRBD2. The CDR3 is CASSLGLAGRYF. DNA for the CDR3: TGCGCCAGCAGCTTAGGGCTAGCGGGACGGTACTTC.